Below, 14 T cell receptor beta chains from the same sample are listed, as sequenced in a study of Ad26.COV2.S vaccination and SARS-CoV-2 variants. The method was immunoSEQ multiplex PCR; TCRdb's version includes in-frame clones alone and lacks a portion of them. Of 120,000 to 150,000 clones in the sample, about nine tenths were seen once. The sequencing here drew on peripheral blood, taken after recovery from COVID-19. The receptors were sampled from a human donor who had recovered from COVID-19.

The gene calls are TRBV5-1 and TRBJ2-7; maybe TRBD1 (6 bases). The CDR3 contains 14 residues. The germline V gene encodes CDR1 SGHRS and CDR2 YFSETQ. The ends were cut back, 5 bases at V and 6 bases at J, with 18 bases in the middle. CDR3 in amino acids: CASRSIQGVGEQYF. CDR3 sequence (DNA): TGCGCCAGCAGGTCTATACAGGGAGTTGGCGAGCAGTACTTC.

V usage is TRBV2 and J usage is TRBJ2-5; TRBD2 is a possible D gene (5 bases). CDR3 length: 14 amino acids. V shed 6 bases and J shed 7 bases, with 18 bases lying between them. Germline lookup yields CDR1 SNHLY and CDR2 FYNNEI. The CDR3 region is CASRGGLGRGTQYF. The CDR3 region has the DNA TGTGCCAGCAGAGGCGGGTTGGGTCGGGGGACCCAGTACTTC.

V usage is TRBV7-9 and J usage is TRBJ2-4; the D is unclear. The germline V gene has CDR1 SEHNR and CDR2 FQNEAQ (reference sequence). The V end was cut by 1 base, the J end by 9 bases, with 4 bases between. The CDR3 runs 11 residues. For the CDR3, the DNA is TGTGCCAGCAGCTTAGGGTCCATTCAGTACTTC. Its translation is CASSLGSIQYF. Filled out from reference TRBV7-9 and TRBJ2-4, the complete variable domain reads DTGVSQNPRHKITKRGQNVTFRCDPISEHNRLYWYRQTLGQGPEFLTYFQNEAQLEKSRLLSDRFSAERPKGSFSTLEIQRTEQGDSAMYLCASSLGSIQYFGAGTRLSVL.

The chain is built from TRBV6-6 and TRBJ2-1, with D uncertain. This CDR3 is 14 amino acids long. The ends were cut back, 4 bases at V and 8 bases at J, with 15 bases in the middle. Germline V gene data show CDR1 as MNHNY and CDR2 as SVGAGI (reference sequence). This chain's CDR3 is CASSSSLGQDEQFF. The CDR3 bases are TGTGCCAGCAGTTCTTCACTGGGCCAGGATGAGCAGTTCTTC.

The chain couples TRBV11-2 to TRBJ2-1, with 7 positions matching TRBD1. Trimming cost V 5 bases and J 0 bases; bases outside gene matches: 16. The CDR3 consists of 19 residues. CDR1 SGHAT and CDR2 FQNNGV come from the germline V gene. Here the CDR3 DNA reads TGTGCCAGCAGCGTACAGGGGTCGAAAGTCCTAAACTCCTACAATGAGCAGTTCTTC. Its translation is CASSVQGSKVLNSYNEQFF.

The chain is built from TRBV27 and TRBJ2-6; no clear D. The CDR3 has 18 residues. Trimming removed 6 bases from V and 0 bases from J, with 18 bases in between. Germline assignment: CDR1 MNHEY and CDR2 SMNVEV (reference sequence). Written as DNA, the CDR3 is TGTGCCAGCAGCCTACTGGGCCTAACCTCCTCTGGGGCCAACGTCCTGACTTTC. It specifies CASSLLGLTSSGANVLTF. Supplemented by reference TRBV27 and TRBJ2-6, the full variable domain reads EAQVTQNPRYLITVTGKKLTVTCSQNMNHEYMSWYRQDPGLGLRQIYYSMNVEVTDKGDVPEGYKVSRKEKRNFPLILESPSPNQTSLYFCASSLLGLTSSGANVLTFGAGSRLTVL.

The rearrangement links TRBV30 to TRBJ2-3, with D perhaps TRBD1 (5 bases). V gave up 3 bases and J gave up 3 bases, with 13 bases separating them. This CDR3 has 14 residues. CDR1 is GTSNPN, CDR2 SVGIG, per germline (reference sequence). For the CDR3, the DNA is TGTGCCTGGAGGGACACGCAATTTACAGATACGCAGTATTTT. Translation: CAWRDTQFTDTQYF.

This chain's CDR3 is CASSKARQFMNTEAFF. DNA of the CDR3: TGTGCCAGCAGTAAAGCCCGACAGTTCATGAACACTGAAGCTTTCTTT. The gene calls are TRBV28 and TRBJ1-1, with D possibly being TRBD1 (5 bases). Trimming shortened V by 5 bases and J by 0 bases, and 16 bases separated the two germline ends. This CDR3 region has 16 residues. Germline-derived CDR1 and CDR2 are MDHEN and SYDVKM.

The rearrangement links TRBV5-1 to TRBJ2-7, with a weak D call TRBD1 (6 bases). The length of the CDR3 is 16 residues. V was pared by 2 bases and J by 4 bases, with 19 bases between. Per the germline V gene, CDR1 is SGHRS and CDR2 is YFSETQ. The chain's CDR3 is CASSFSGQGQDYEQYF. The DNA of the CDR3 is TGCGCCAGCAGCTTCTCGGGGCAGGGGCAGGATTACGAGCAGTACTTC.

The CDR3 nucleotides read TGTGCCTGGAGCCCGGGACAGGGCGAAGAGACCCAGTACTTC. It translates to CAWSPGQGEETQYF. V and J are TRBV30 and TRBJ2-5, with 9 bases identical to TRBD1. CDR3 length: 14 amino acids. The trim removed 3 bases at V and 3 bases at J, leaving 5 bases unmatched. The germline V gene encodes CDR1 GTSNPN and CDR2 SVGIG (reference sequence).

J is TRBJ2-7 and V is TRBV4-1; D might be TRBD2 (6 bases). The CDR3 has 15 residues. Trimming took 2 bases from V and 5 from J, leaving 16 bases between them. Germline V CDR1 and CDR2: MGHRA, YSYEKL. The CDR3 coding sequence is TGCGCCAGCAGCCAACCTCCGGCGGGGACCCACGAGCAGTACTTC. Encoded protein: CASSQPPAGTHEQYF.

The chain is built from TRBV12-3 or TRBV12-4 and TRBJ1-5, with D tentatively TRBD1 (5 bases). This CDR3 contains 12 residues. With 6 bases removed from V and 6 bases from J, the gap between germline ends came to 9 bases. The CDR3: CASRVGVQPQHF. The CDR3 DNA sequence: TGTGCCAGCAGGGTAGGGGTTCAGCCCCAGCATTTT.

This chain joins TRBV12-3 or TRBV12-4 and TRBJ2-7; TRBD2 aligns across 7 bases. This CDR3 comprises 13 residues. V was clipped by 6 bases and J by 6 bases; unmatched bases: 8. CDR3 region: CASRDTSVPEQYF. CDR3 DNA: TGTGCCAGCAGGGATACTAGCGTCCCCGAGCAGTACTTC.

V usage is TRBV2 and J usage is TRBJ2-3; 8 positions match TRBD1. With 8 bases clipped from V and 6 bases from J, the junction kept 10 bases outside the gene matches. This CDR3 has 14 amino acids. Germline CDR1 is SNHLY and CDR2 is FYNNEI. The CDR3 DNA is TGTGCCAGCCGCGCGGGACAGGTCGATGATACGCAGTATTTT. Translating gives CASRAGQVDDTQYF.